This entry concerns a single T cell receptor beta chain. Its antigen remains unidentified. The CDR3 consists of 16 residues. Trimming pared 0 bases from V and 2 bases from J, leaving 13 bases between. Germline V gene data show CDR1 as LNHDA and CDR2 as SQIVND (reference sequence). This specimen comes from a study of Ad26.COV2.S vaccination and SARS-CoV-2 variants. TCRdb keeps only in-frame clones here, not all; method: immunoSEQ multiplex PCR. The data contain 400,000 or so clones, around nine tenths of them singletons. Regarding the study as a whole: Vaccinees reportedly had broad spike-specific CD8+ and CD4+ T cell responses.

Noted treatment: 15 to 20 received Ad26.COV2.S at low or high dose, single or two shots; roughly 5 received placebo; per-sample allocation not given. Sampling took place 63 days after the first vaccine or placebo injection. This sequence was found in a person aged 18 to 65 who received the Ad26.COV2.S COVID-19 vaccine or a placebo. The V and J genes are TRBV19 and TRBJ1-2; D is uncertain. The sequences come from peripheral blood, collected in a trial of Ad26.COV2.S vaccine versus placebo. Written as DNA, the CDR3 is TGTGCCAGTAGTATAGATCGGAGCAGAAGAAACTATGGCTACACCTTC. Its protein product is CASSIDRSRRNYGYTF.